A single sample gave rise to the 19 T cell receptor beta chains below, sequenced in a study. TCRdb passed the 5' RACE reads through MiXCR, listing each CDR3 protein once. The sample contains some 540 distinct CDR3 sequences, approximately 9.6% of which appear only once. Sequencing was performed on total memory T cells from blood PBMCs. Indicated subset: transitional memory CD4+ T cells. The source is a male donor with HIV.

This clonotype is labeled as large. V and J are TRBV11-2 and TRBJ2-1; 7 bases map to TRBD2. There are 14 residues in the CDR3. The V gene end was trimmed by 5 bases and the J gene end by 7 bases; junction bases not matched to a gene: 8. Germline V gene lookup returns CDR1 SGHAT and CDR2 FQNNGV. The CDR3 loop is CASSRQASGNEQFF. Here the CDR3 DNA reads TGTGCCAGCAGCCGGCAGGCTAGCGGAAATGAGCAGTTCTTC.

By frequency in the sample, this clonotype is large (0.1 to 1%). The chain links TRBV15 to TRBJ1-3, with D perhaps matching TRBD1 (5 bases). Germline V gives CDR1 LNHNV, CDR2 YYDKDF (reference sequence). CDR3 length: 14 residues. The V end lost 3 bases, the J end lost 0 bases, and 6 bases lay between the germline ends. The CDR3 nucleotides are TGTGCCACCAGCAGTGGGGGCTCTGGAAACACCATATATTTT. Amino acids: CATSSGGSGNTIYF. The whole variable domain, filled in from reference TRBV15 and TRBJ1-3, reads DAMVIQNPRYQVTQFGKPVTLSCSQTLNHNVMYWYQQKSSQAPKLLFHYYDKDFNNEADTPDNFQSRRPNTSFCFLDIRSPGLGDTAMYLCATSSGGSGNTIYFGEGSWLTVV.

Judged by abundance, this clonotype is large (0.1 to 1%). The rearrangement joins TRBV4-1 to TRBJ2-1, with D possibly TRBD1 on 6 matching bases. Per the germline V gene, CDR1 is MGHRA and CDR2 is YSYEKL. V was shortened by 2 bases and J by 6 bases, with 26 bases between the two germline ends. The CDR3 sequence is 19 residues long. CDR3 sequence (DNA): TGCGCCAGCAGCCAATTGGTCATGAGTACCCCTCAGGGGACCAATGAGCAGTTCTTC. Encoded protein: CASSQLVMSTPQGTNEQFF.

This clonotype showed up just a few times. The chain carries TRBV11-1 and TRBJ1-5; a weak D match, TRBD1 (5 bases). The V gene's germline CDR1 is SGHAT and CDR2 FQDESV (reference sequence). The V and J ends lost 5 bases and 3 bases respectively, with 14 bases between them. The CDR3 is 15 residues long. CDR3 region: CASSPGGANNQPQHF. The CDR3 DNA follows: TGTGCCAGCAGCCCTGGCGGGGCCAACAATCAGCCCCAGCATTTT.

This clonotype was observed a few times. As DNA, the CDR3 is TGTGCCTCACCCGGGACAGTAGACTATGGCTACACCTTC. Its translation is CASPGTVDYGYTF. The chain carries TRBV30 and TRBJ1-2; 7 bases agree with TRBD1. In germline, CDR1 is GTSNPN, CDR2 SVGIG (reference sequence). This CDR3 has 13 residues. The junction had 8 bases not matched to a gene; V was cut back by 7 bases and J by 3 bases.

V and J are TRBV29-1 and TRBJ2-3; D may be TRBD1 (8 bases). The CDR3 extends over 14 amino acids. Germline CDR1 and CDR2: SQVTM and ANQGSEA. The ends were cut back, 7 bases at V and 1 base at J, with 15 bases in the middle. For the CDR3, the DNA is TGCAGCGGCAACAGGGGGGGCGGCACAGATACGCAGTATTTT. It is translated as CSGNRGGGTDTQYF.

Judged by abundance, this clonotype is large. The V call is TRBV10-3, the J call TRBJ1-5; D unclear. Germline assignment: CDR1 ENHRY and CDR2 SYGVKD. The CDR3 length is 15 residues. V was shortened by 0 bases and J by 3 bases, with 9 bases between the two germline ends. For the CDR3, the DNA is TGTGCCATCAGTGAGTCTATACAGAACAATCAGCCCCAGCATTTT. Amino acids: CAISESIQNNQPQHF.

This clonotype counts as large. The V call is TRBV4-1, the J call TRBJ1-5; maybe TRBD1 (6 bases). The V end was cut by 0 bases, the J end by 3 bases, with 15 bases between. The CDR3 totals 17 residues. The V gene's germline CDR1 is MGHRA and CDR2 YSYEKL. The DNA for the CDR3 is TGCGCCAGCAGCCAAGATCTAAGGGGGAAGATCAATCAGCCCCAGCATTTT. Protein product: CASSQDLRGKINQPQHF.

This clonotype is judged large. CDR3 amino acids: CAISEGSSNQPQHF. The CDR3 DNA is TGTGCCATCAGTGAAGGAAGTAGCAATCAGCCCCAGCATTTT. The V and J genes are TRBV10-3 and TRBJ1-5; no definite D call. The ends were cut back, 3 bases at V and 0 bases at J, with 6 bases in the middle. The CDR3 covers 14 residues. Germline V lookup: CDR1 ENHRY, CDR2 SYGVKD.

Concerning this clonotype: This could be a read error, since a much larger clone is one nucleotide away. CDR3 nucleotide sequence: TGCGCCAGCAGCTCGGGACAGGGGACAACAGATACGCAGTATTTT. Its translation: CASSSGQGTTDTQYF. The chain combines TRBV5-1 with TRBJ2-3, with 10 nucleotides matching TRBD1. From germline, CDR1 is SGHRS and CDR2 YFSETQ. The CDR3 covers 15 residues. V trimming: 3 bases; J trimming: 3 bases; junction bases outside the gene matches: 4.

This clonotype is labeled as hyperexpanded. The chain links TRBV18 to TRBJ1-1; D gene ambiguous. The CDR3 sequence is 16 residues long. Germline values: CDR1 KGHSH, CDR2 LQKENI. V lost 5 bases, J lost 5 bases, and 21 bases lay in between. CDR3 loop: CASSAISGIRGTEAFF. As DNA, the CDR3 is TGTGCCAGCTCAGCGATATCCGGGATACGAGGAACTGAAGCTTTCTTT.

The sample holds a few counts of this clonotype. CDR3 sequence: CASSHHRGSRLYEQYF. In DNA form, the CDR3 reads TGTGCCAGCAGTCACCATCGTGGTAGCAGACTCTACGAGCAGTACTTC. The chain recombines TRBV6-2 or TRBV6-3 with TRBJ2-7; no firm D call. The CDR3 sequence is 16 residues long. Germline CDR1 reads MNHEY; CDR2 reads SVGEGT. V was shortened by 5 bases and J by 3 bases, with 20 bases between the two germline ends.

This clonotype is large (0.1 to 1%). The chain joins TRBV4-3 to TRBJ1-1, with 8 bases aligning to TRBD1. Trimming took 5 bases from V and 5 from J; bases not matched to a gene: 7. This CDR3 spans 14 amino acids. Germline V gene lookup returns CDR1 LGHNA and CDR2 YSLEER. CDR3 bases: TGCGCCAGCAGCTCTGACAGGGGTTCGACTGAAGCTTTCTTT. As protein: CASSSDRGSTEAFF.

Sample share makes this clonotype large. The chain links TRBV10-3 to TRBJ2-3, with 7 bases fitting TRBD2. The CDR3 has 14 residues. V was pared by 10 bases and J by 1 base, with 8 bases of the junction left unmatched. Germline assignment: CDR1 ENHRY and CDR2 SYGVKD. The CDR3 reads CATGRVGRTDTQYF. CDR3 in DNA: TGTGCCACAGGGAGGGTTGGGCGCACAGATACGCAGTATTTT.

This clonotype is large (0.1 to 1%) by share. The chain carries TRBV10-3 and TRBJ2-5, with D possibly matching TRBD1 (5 bases). Between the trimmed V and J ends, which lost 2 bases and 5 bases, there was a span of 9 bases. This CDR3 has 13 residues. From germline, CDR1 is ENHRY and CDR2 SYGVKD. CDR3 sequence: CAISEQGMETQYF. DNA of the CDR3: TGTGCCATCAGTGAGCAGGGAATGGAGACCCAGTACTTC.

The CDR3 protein is CASSLVNWAGSYEQYF. The CDR3 bases are TGTGCCAGCAGCTTAGTAAACTGGGCGGGTTCCTACGAGCAGTACTTC. V is TRBV11-2 and J is TRBJ2-7; a possible D gene is TRBD2 (5 bases). In germline, CDR1 is SGHAT, CDR2 FQNNGV. The CDR3 runs 16 residues. The ends were cut back, 1 base at V and 1 base at J, with 14 bases in the middle.

V usage is TRBV7-8 and J usage is TRBJ1-5; D ambiguous. V dropped 1 base and J dropped 7 bases, with 14 bases sitting between them. CDR1 and CDR2 from the germline V gene are SGHVS and FQNEAQ. This CDR3 spans 15 amino acids. DNA for the CDR3: TGTGCCAGCAGCTTAGAGGGTAGGGAACACCAGCCCCAGCATTTT. It translates to CASSLEGREHQPQHF.

V gene TRBV29-1 combines with J gene TRBJ2-7; D tentatively fits TRBD1 or TRBD2 (5 bases each). Germline CDR1 SQVTM, CDR2 ANQGSEA. The CDR3 has 14 residues. V lost 7 bases and J 6 bases, leaving 22 bases between the germline ends. The CDR3 here is CSASRDGPTGEQYF. The CDR3 DNA follows: TGCAGCGCCAGTCGGGACGGGCCGACGGGCGAGCAGTACTTC.

The chain uses TRBV6-7 and TRBJ2-1; 9 nucleotides agree with TRBD1. TRBV6-7 is known as an ORF, though its function is uncertain. The CDR3 length is 16 residues. V lost 0 bases, J lost 4 bases, and 4 bases stayed unmatched. The CDR3 nucleotides are TGTGCCAGCAGTTACTCGCGGGACAGGGATTACAATGAGCAGTTCTTC. This gives the protein CASSYSRDRDYNEQFF.